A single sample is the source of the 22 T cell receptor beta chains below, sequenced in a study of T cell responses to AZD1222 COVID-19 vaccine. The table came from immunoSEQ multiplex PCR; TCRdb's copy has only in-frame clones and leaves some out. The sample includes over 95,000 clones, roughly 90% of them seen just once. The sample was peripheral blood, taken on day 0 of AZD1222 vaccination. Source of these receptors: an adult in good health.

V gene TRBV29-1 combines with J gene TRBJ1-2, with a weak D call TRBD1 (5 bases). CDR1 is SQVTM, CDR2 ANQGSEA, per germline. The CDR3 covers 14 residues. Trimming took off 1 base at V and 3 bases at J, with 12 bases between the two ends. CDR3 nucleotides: TGCAGCGTTGAAGCTACAGGCTCGGACTATGGCTACACCTTC. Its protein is CSVEATGSDYGYTF.

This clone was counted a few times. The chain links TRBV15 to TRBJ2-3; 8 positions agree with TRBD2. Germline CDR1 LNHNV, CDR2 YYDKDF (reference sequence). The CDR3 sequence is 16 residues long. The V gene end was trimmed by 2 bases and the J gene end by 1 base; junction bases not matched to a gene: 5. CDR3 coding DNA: TGTGCCACCAGCAGACTAGCGGGCGGGGGCACAGATACGCAGTATTTT. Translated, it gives CATSRLAGGGTDTQYF.

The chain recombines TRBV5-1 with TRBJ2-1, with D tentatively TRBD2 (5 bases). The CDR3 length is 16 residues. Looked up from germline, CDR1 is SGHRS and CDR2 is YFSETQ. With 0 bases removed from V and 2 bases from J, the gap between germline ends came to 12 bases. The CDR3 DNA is TGCGCCAGCAGCTTGGGAGGGAGTCGGCCCTACAATGAGCAGTTCTTC. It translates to CASSLGGSRPYNEQFF.

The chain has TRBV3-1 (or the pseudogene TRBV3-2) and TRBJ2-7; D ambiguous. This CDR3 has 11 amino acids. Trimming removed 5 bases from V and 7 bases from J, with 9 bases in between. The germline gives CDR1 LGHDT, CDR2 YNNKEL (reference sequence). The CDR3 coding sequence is TGTGCCAGCAGCGCCGTTGGGGAGCAGTACTTC. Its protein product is CASSAVGEQYF.

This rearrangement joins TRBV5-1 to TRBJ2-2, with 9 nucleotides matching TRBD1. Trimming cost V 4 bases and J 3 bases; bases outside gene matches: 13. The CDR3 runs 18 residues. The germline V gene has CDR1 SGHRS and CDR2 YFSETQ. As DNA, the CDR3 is TGCGCCAGCAGCCGGGGACAGGGCGGAGGACTCGACACCGGGGAGCTGTTTTTT. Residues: CASSRGQGGGLDTGELFF.

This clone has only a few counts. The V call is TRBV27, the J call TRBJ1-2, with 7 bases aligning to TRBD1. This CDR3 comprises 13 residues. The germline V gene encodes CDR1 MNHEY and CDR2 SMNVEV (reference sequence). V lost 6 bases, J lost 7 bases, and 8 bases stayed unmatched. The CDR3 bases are TGTGCCAGCAGGCCTGACAGGGTCGGTGGCTACACCTTC. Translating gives CASRPDRVGGYTF.

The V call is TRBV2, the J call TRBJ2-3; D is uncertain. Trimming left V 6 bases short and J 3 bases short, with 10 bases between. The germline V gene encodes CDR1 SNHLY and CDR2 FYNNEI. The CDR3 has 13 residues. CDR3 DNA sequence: TGTGCCAGCAGGGGTCTAGGGACAGATACGCAGTATTTT. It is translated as CASRGLGTDTQYF.

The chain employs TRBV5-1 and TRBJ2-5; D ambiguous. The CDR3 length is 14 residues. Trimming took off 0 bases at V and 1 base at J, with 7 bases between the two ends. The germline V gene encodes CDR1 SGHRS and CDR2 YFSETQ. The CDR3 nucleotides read TGCGCCAGCAGCTTGGGGGGATCCCAAGAGACCCAGTACTTC. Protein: CASSLGGSQETQYF.

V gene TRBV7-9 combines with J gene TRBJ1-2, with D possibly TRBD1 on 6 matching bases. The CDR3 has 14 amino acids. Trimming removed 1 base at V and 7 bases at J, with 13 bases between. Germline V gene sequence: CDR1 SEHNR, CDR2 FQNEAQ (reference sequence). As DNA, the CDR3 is TGTGCCAGCAGCTTAGAGGGGGGGTATCGTGGCTACACCTTC. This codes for CASSLEGGYRGYTF.

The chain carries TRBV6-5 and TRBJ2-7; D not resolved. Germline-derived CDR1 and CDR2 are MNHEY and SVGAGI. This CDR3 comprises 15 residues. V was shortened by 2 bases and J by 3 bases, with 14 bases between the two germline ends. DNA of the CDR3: TGTGCCAGCAGTTACCGGGCCCCTCACCTCTACGAGCAGTACTTC. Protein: CASSYRAPHLYEQYF.

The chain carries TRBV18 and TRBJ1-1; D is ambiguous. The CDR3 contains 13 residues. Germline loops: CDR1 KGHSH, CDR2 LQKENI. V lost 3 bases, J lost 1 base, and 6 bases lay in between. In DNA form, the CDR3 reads TGTGCCAGCTCACCCCGGGGGAACACTGAAGCTTTCTTT. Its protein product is CASSPRGNTEAFF.

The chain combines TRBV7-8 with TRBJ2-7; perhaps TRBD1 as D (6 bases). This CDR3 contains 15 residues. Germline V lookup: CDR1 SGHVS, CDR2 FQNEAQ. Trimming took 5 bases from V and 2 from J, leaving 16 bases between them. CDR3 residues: CASSGNPGTTYEQYF. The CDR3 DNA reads TGTGCCAGCAGCGGCAACCCCGGGACAACCTACGAGCAGTACTTC. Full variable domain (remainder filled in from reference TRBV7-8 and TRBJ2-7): GAGVSQSPRYKVAKRGQDVALRCDPISGHVSLFWYQQALGQGPEFLTYFQNEAQLDKSGLPSDRFFAERPEGSVSTLKIQRTQQEDSAVYLCASSGNPGTTYEQYFGPGTRLTVT.

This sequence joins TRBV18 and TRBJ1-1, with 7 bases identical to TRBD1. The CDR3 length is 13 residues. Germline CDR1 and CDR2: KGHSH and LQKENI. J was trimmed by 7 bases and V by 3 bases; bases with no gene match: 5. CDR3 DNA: TGTGCCAGCTCACCGGCGACAGGGAATGAAGCTTTCTTT. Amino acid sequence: CASSPATGNEAFF.

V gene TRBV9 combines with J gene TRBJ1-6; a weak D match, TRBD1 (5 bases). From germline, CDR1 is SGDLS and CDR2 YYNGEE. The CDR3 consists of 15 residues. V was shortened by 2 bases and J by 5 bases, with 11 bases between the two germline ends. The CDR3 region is CASSVGTVDNSPLHF. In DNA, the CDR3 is TGTGCCAGCAGCGTTGGGACGGTCGATAATTCACCCCTCCACTTT.

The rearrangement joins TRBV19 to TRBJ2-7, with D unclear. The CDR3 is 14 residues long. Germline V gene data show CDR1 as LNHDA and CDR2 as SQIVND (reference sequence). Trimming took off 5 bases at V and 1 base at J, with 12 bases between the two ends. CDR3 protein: CASSSPGRSYEQYF. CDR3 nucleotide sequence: TGTGCCAGTAGTTCCCCGGGTAGGTCCTACGAGCAGTACTTC.

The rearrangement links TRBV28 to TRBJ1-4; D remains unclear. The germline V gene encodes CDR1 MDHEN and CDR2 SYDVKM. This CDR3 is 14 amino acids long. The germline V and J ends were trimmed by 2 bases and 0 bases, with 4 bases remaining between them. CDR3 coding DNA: TGTGCCAGCAGTTTACGTCCAACTAATGAAAAACTGTTTTTT. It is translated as CASSLRPTNEKLFF.

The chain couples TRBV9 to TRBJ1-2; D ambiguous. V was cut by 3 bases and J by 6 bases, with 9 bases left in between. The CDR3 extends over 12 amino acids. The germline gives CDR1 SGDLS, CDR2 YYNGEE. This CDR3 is CASSGPTDGYTF. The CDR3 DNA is TGTGCCAGCAGCGGACCCACGGATGGCTACACCTTC.

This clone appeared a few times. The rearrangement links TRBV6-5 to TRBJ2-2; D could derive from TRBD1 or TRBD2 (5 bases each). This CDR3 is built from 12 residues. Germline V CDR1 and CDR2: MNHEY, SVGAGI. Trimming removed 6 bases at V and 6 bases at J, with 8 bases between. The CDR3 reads CASRRGAGELFF. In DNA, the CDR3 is TGTGCCAGCAGGAGAGGGGCCGGGGAGCTGTTTTTT.

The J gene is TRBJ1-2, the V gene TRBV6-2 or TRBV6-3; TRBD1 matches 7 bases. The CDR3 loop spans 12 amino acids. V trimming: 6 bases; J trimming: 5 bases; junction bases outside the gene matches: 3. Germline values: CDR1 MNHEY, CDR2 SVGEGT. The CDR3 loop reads CASSRGEYGYTF. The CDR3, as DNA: TGTGCCAGCAGCAGGGGGGAATATGGCTACACCTTC.

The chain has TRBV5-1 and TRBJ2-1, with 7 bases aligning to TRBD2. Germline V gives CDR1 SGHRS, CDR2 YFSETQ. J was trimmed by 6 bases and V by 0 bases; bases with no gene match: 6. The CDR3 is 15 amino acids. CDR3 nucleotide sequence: TGCGCCAGCAGCTTGGCTGGGGGGAGGGGCAATGAGCAGTTCTTC. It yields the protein CASSLAGGRGNEQFF.

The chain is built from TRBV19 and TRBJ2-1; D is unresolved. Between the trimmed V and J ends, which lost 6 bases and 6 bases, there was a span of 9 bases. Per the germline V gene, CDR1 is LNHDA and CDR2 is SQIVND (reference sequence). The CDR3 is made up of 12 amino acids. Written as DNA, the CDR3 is TGTGCCAGTAGCGGATACCGCAATGAGCAGTTCTTC. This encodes CASSGYRNEQFF.

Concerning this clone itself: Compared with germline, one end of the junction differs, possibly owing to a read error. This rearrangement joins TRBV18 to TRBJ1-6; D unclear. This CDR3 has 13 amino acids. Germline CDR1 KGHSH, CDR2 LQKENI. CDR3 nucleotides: TGTGCCAGCGCACCGGGCCCAAATTCACCCCTCCACTTT. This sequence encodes CASAPGPNSPLHF.